One sample yielded the 30 T cell receptor beta chains listed below, sequenced in a study of memory CD4+ T cells and cytomegalovirus serostatus. Method: immunoSEQ multiplex PCR; TCRdb's copy keeps in-frame clones and lacks some. Of fewer than 35,000 clones detected, around 72% appear once; the ten largest clones hold 0.68%. The sort gate was single viable CD3+CD4+CD8-CD45RO+ cells for memory CD4+ T cells. Sequencing used memory CD4+ T cells from blood. The receptors stem from an adult in good health and CMV-seronegative.

The chain combines TRBV29-1 with TRBJ2-7; D is possibly TRBD2 (6 bases). The ends were cut back, 4 bases at V and 2 bases at J, with 21 bases in the middle. CDR1 SQVTM and CDR2 ANQGSEA come from the germline V gene. This CDR3 is 16 amino acids long. This CDR3 is CSVVEAGKVVTYEQYF. The CDR3 nucleotides read TGCAGCGTTGTGGAGGCGGGAAAGGTGGTAACCTACGAGCAGTACTTC.

This clone has only one observation. The rearrangement joins TRBV6-1 to TRBJ1-1, with TRBD1 matching 9 bases. The germline gives CDR1 MNHNS, CDR2 SASEGT. V lost 6 bases and J lost 6; bases outside the gene matches: 8. This CDR3 is 14 amino acids long. CDR3 sequence (DNA): TGTGCCAGCAGGAGGGACAGGGAGCTCGCTGAAGCTTTCTTT. Translated: CASRRDRELAEAFF.

The chain joins TRBV7-2 to TRBJ2-1, with 13 bases fitting TRBD2. Germline V CDR1 and CDR2: SGHTA, FQGNSA. This CDR3 is built from 16 residues. V trimming: 3 bases; J trimming: 2 bases; junction bases outside the gene matches: 1. The DNA of the CDR3 is TGTGCCAGCAGCTTCGGACTAGCGGGGGCCTACAATGAGCAGTTCTTC. As protein: CASSFGLAGAYNEQFF.

This chain uses TRBV7-9 with TRBJ2-3; 12 nucleotides align to TRBD1. The CDR3 extends over 16 amino acids. The V segment lost 4 bases and the J segment 2 bases; nucleotides outside the gene matches: 4. Germline CDR1 SEHNR, CDR2 FQNEAQ (reference sequence). DNA of the CDR3: TGTGCCAGCAGCTCCGGGACAGGGGGCTCCACAGATACGCAGTATTTT. It codes for CASSSGTGGSTDTQYF.

A single count supports this clone. The same CDR3 is also encoded by other DNA sequences in this sample. The chain links TRBV30 to TRBJ1-2; 8 positions agree with TRBD1. The CDR3 spans 16 residues. Losses at the gene ends were 0 bases for V and 1 base for J; bases not matched to a gene: 7. The germline CDR1 and CDR2 sequences are GTSNPN and SVGIG (reference sequence). The CDR3 DNA sequence: TGTGCCTGGAGTGTAGCAGGGGGCGCGGGTAACTATGGCTACACCTTC. This sequence encodes CAWSVAGGAGNYGYTF. The variable domain in full, with the rest retrieved from reference TRBV30 and TRBJ1-2, is SQTIHQWPATLVQPVGSPLSLECTVEGTSNPNLYWYRQAAGRGLQLLFYSVGIGQISSEVPQNLSASRPQDRQFILSSKKLLLSDSGFYLCAWSVAGGAGNYGYTFGSGTRLTVV.

This sequence joins TRBV10-1 and TRBJ2-3; the D gene is possibly TRBD1 (6 bases). Germline lookup yields CDR1 WNHNN and CDR2 SYGVQD (reference sequence). The CDR3 is 15 amino acids. V lost 3 bases and J 0 bases, leaving 10 bases between the germline ends. In DNA form, the CDR3 reads TGCGCCAGCAGTGATATTGGACAGAGCACAGATACGCAGTATTTT. Translating it yields CASSDIGQSTDTQYF.

The rearrangement links TRBV5-7 to TRBJ2-1; D unresolved. TRBV5-7 is an ORF, with its function uncertain. V dropped 0 bases and J dropped 0 bases, with 10 bases sitting between them. CDR3 size: 16 residues. CDR3: CASSLGGSRSYNEQFF. CDR3 coding DNA: TGTGCCAGCAGCTTGGGAGGCTCACGCTCCTACAATGAGCAGTTCTTC.

The chain carries TRBV4-1 and TRBJ1-4; 12 bases are shared with TRBD1. V dropped 0 bases and J dropped 8; count of bases not matched to a gene: 13. Per germline, CDR1 MGHRA and CDR2 YSYEKL. This CDR3 is built from 19 residues. The CDR3 sequence is CASSQEGRRDRGLPEKLFF. The CDR3 nucleotides read TGCGCCAGCAGCCAAGAGGGTAGACGGGACAGGGGGCTGCCAGAAAAACTGTTTTTT.

This chain links TRBV29-1 with TRBJ2-3, with D perhaps assigned TRBD1 or TRBD2 (5 bases each). The length of the CDR3 is 14 residues. With 5 bases removed from V and 0 bases from J, the gap between germline ends came to 12 bases. CDR1 and CDR2 from the germline V gene are SQVTM and ANQGSEA. CDR3 residues: CSVKNRDSTDTQYF. In nucleotides, the CDR3 is TGCAGCGTTAAAAACCGGGACAGCACAGATACGCAGTATTTT.

This clone was seen a few times. The genes are TRBV5-6 and TRBJ1-1; 8 bases are shared with TRBD1. V was clipped by 4 bases and J by 1 base; unmatched bases: 3. The germline V gene encodes CDR1 SGHDT and CDR2 YYEEEE. CDR3 length: 14 residues. This CDR3 is CASSARGRNTEAFF. Here the CDR3 DNA reads TGTGCCAGCAGCGCCAGGGGGCGGAACACTGAAGCTTTCTTT.

V gene TRBV7-2 combines with J gene TRBJ2-5, with TRBD2 as a possible D gene (5 bases). V lost 1 base and J 5 bases, leaving 14 bases between the germline ends. CDR1 and CDR2 (germline): SGHTA, FQGNSA. The CDR3 runs 15 residues. CDR3 coding DNA: TGTGCCAGCAGCTTAGTAGCCGGACCGGGGGAGACCCAGTACTTC. This translates into CASSLVAGPGETQYF.

The genes are TRBV5-1 and TRBJ2-7, with 7 bases identical to TRBD1. Trimming removed 4 bases from V and 9 bases from J; junction bases left unmatched: 13. The germline CDR1 and CDR2 sequences are SGHRS and YFSETQ. The CDR3 covers 14 residues. The DNA for the CDR3 is TGCGCCAGCAGCCCAACACAGACAGGGTTGGGGCAGTACTTC. Encoded protein: CASSPTQTGLGQYF.

This clone was observed a handful of times. J is TRBJ1-1 and V is TRBV9; TRBD1 matches at 7 bases. The V and J ends lost 0 bases and 0 bases, in that order; junction bases with no gene match: 2. Per germline, CDR1 SGDLS and CDR2 YYNGEE. The CDR3 consists of 15 residues. CDR3 nucleotide sequence: TGTGCCAGCAGCGTAGTTCAGGGGGTGAACACTGAAGCTTTCTTT. It codes for CASSVVQGVNTEAFF.

V is TRBV4-1 and J is TRBJ2-2, with 7 bases lining up with TRBD2. The germline gives CDR1 MGHRA, CDR2 YSYEKL. The CDR3 is made up of 18 amino acids. The J segment lost 1 base and the V segment lost 0 bases, leaving 8 bases of the junction unmatched. The DNA of the CDR3 is TGCGCCAGCAGCCAAGATTTCCTGCGGGGGAGGAACACCGGGGAGCTGTTTTTT. Protein sequence: CASSQDFLRGRNTGELFF.

This chain links TRBV5-8 with TRBJ2-2, with 8 bases that match TRBD1. Per germline, CDR1 SGHTS and CDR2 YDEGEE. The CDR3 contains 15 residues. V was clipped by 3 bases and J by 5 bases; unmatched bases: 6. CDR3: CASSYGQGKTGELFF. The CDR3 DNA is TGTGCCAGCAGCTATGGACAGGGTAAAACCGGGGAGCTGTTTTTT.

With respect to this clone: The sample contains more than one DNA sequence encoding this CDR3. CDR3 DNA: TGCGCCAGCAGCCAAGCCCGCGGACGCAATTCACCCCTCCACTTT. It translates to CASSQARGRNSPLHF. The genes are TRBV4-3 and TRBJ1-6; D not certain. CDR1 and CDR2 (germline): LGHNA, YSLEER. Trimming shortened V by 1 base and J by 7 bases, and 11 bases separated the two germline ends. CDR3 length: 15 residues.

This clone was recorded only once. Other DNA sequences in the sample encode the same CDR3. V gene TRBV5-1 combines with J gene TRBJ2-3; no reliable D call. The CDR3 has 14 amino acids. Trimming left V 0 bases short and J 2 bases short, with 7 bases between. Germline CDR1 reads SGHRS; CDR2 reads YFSETQ. The CDR3 sequence: CASSLGGITDTQYF. In DNA form, the CDR3 reads TGCGCCAGCAGCTTGGGGGGAATCACAGATACGCAGTATTTT. Full variable domain (remainder filled in from reference TRBV5-1 and TRBJ2-3): KAGVTQTPRYLIKTRGQQVTLSCSPISGHRSVSWYQQTPGQGLQFLFEYFSETQRNKGNFPGRFSGRQFSNSRSEMNVSTLELGDSALYLCASSLGGITDTQYFGPGTRLTVL.

The V gene is TRBV5-8, the J gene TRBJ2-1; TRBD1 might be the D (6 bases). Trimming removed 10 bases at V and 1 base at J, with 21 bases between. Germline CDR1 SGHTS, CDR2 YDEGEE. The CDR3 is 16 amino acids. In nucleotides, the CDR3 is TGTGCCGTCCGGGACAACCCTTACCTTTCCTACAATGAGCAGTTCTTC. This codes for CAVRDNPYLSYNEQFF.

The V call is TRBV5-1, the J call TRBJ2-7, with D perhaps given as TRBD1 or TRBD2 (5 bases each). This CDR3 has 15 amino acids. CDR1 and CDR2 from the germline V gene are SGHRS and YFSETQ. The V end was cut by 0 bases, the J end by 1 base, with 11 bases between. In DNA form, the CDR3 reads TGCGCCAGCAGCTTGGCCCCAGGGAGATCCTACGAGCAGTACTTC. This gives the protein CASSLAPGRSYEQYF.

The V call is TRBV5-1, the J call TRBJ2-7; 8 bases are a match to TRBD1. This CDR3 has 15 residues. V was clipped by 6 bases and J by 3 bases; unmatched bases: 11. The germline gives CDR1 SGHRS, CDR2 YFSETQ. This CDR3 reads CASTPETGANYEQYF. In nucleotides, the CDR3 is TGCGCCAGCACCCCTGAGACAGGGGCCAACTACGAGCAGTACTTC.

V and J are TRBV18 and TRBJ2-7; no clear D. V was trimmed by 4 bases and J by 2 bases, leaving 9 bases between them. The CDR3 spans 13 residues. The germline V gene encodes CDR1 KGHSH and CDR2 LQKENI. The CDR3 DNA reads TGTGCCAGCTCACTGGGTAGCCCCTACGAGCAGTACTTC. This sequence encodes CASSLGSPYEQYF.

The chain has TRBV28 and TRBJ2-3; D remains unclear. This CDR3 spans 13 amino acids. Germline lookup yields CDR1 MDHEN and CDR2 SYDVKM. Trimming pared 3 bases from V and 0 bases from J, leaving 4 bases between. This chain's CDR3 is CASSFGSTDTQYF. CDR3 bases: TGTGCCAGCAGTTTTGGGAGCACAGATACGCAGTATTTT.

The chain recombines TRBV4-2 with TRBJ1-1; no definite D call. Germline-derived CDR1 and CDR2 are LGHNA and YNFKEQ. Between the trimmed V and J ends, which lost 0 bases and 1 base, there was a span of 12 bases. The CDR3 runs to 16 residues. The CDR3 here is CASSQESVWSNTEAFF. The CDR3 coding sequence is TGTGCCAGCAGCCAAGAATCAGTTTGGTCGAACACTGAAGCTTTCTTT.

This chain joins TRBV10-2 and TRBJ2-3; 9 bases agree with TRBD1. CDR3 length: 15 amino acids. The germline CDR1 and CDR2 sequences are WSHSY and SAAADI. Germline trimming cut 3 bases from V and 3 bases from J; bases unmatched to any gene: 4. The CDR3 nucleotides read TGCGCCAGCAGTGAACCGGGACAGGGTACAGATACGCAGTATTTT. It yields the protein CASSEPGQGTDTQYF.

This clone showed up just a few times. The rearrangement uses TRBV4-1 and TRBJ1-1, with 9 bases matching TRBD1. Looked up from germline, CDR1 is MGHRA and CDR2 is YSYEKL. This CDR3 is built from 16 residues. Losses at the gene ends were 1 base for V and 1 base for J; bases not matched to a gene: 4. CDR3 nucleotides: TGCGCCAGCAGCCAAGTTCGGACAGGGGCGAACACTGAAGCTTTCTTT. This codes for CASSQVRTGANTEAFF.

This chain links TRBV5-1 with TRBJ2-1; D is perhaps TRBD1 (5 bases). Trimming pared 4 bases from V and 3 bases from J, leaving 14 bases between. The CDR3 is 15 amino acids. In germline, CDR1 is SGHRS, CDR2 YFSETQ. The CDR3 DNA sequence: TGCGCCAGCAGCCCCCCAGGGTGGGTCTACAATGAGCAGTTCTTC. Its translation: CASSPPGWVYNEQFF.

The CDR3 reads CASSLAGRDGSYGYTF. Written as DNA, the CDR3 is TGTGCCAGCAGCTTGGCTGGCCGGGACGGGAGCTATGGCTACACCTTC. The gene calls are TRBV5-4 and TRBJ1-2; D is possibly TRBD1 (5 bases). This CDR3 is built from 16 residues. The V and J ends lost 0 bases and 4 bases respectively, with 16 bases between them. The V gene's germline CDR1 is SGHNT and CDR2 YYREEE (reference sequence).

CDR3 in amino acids: CASSWGYLNTEAFF. CDR3 DNA: TGTGCCAGCAGCTGGGGTTACTTGAACACTGAAGCTTTCTTT. J is TRBJ1-1 and V is TRBV11-3; no reliable D call. This CDR3 region has 14 residues. V was shortened by 4 bases and J by 0 bases, with 9 bases between the two germline ends. Germline V lookup: CDR1 SGHNT, CDR2 YENEEA. The whole variable domain, filled in from reference TRBV11-3 and TRBJ1-1, reads EAGVVQSPRYKIIEKKQPVAFWCNPISGHNTLYWYLQNLGQGPELLIRYENEEAVDDSQLPKDRFSAERLKGVDSTLKIQPAELGDSAVYLCASSWGYLNTEAFFGQGTRLTVV.

The CDR3 region has the DNA TGTGCCAGCAGTTTCAGGGGGGAAAGCAATCAGCCCCAGCATTTT. Encoded protein: CASSFRGESNQPQHF. This chain connects TRBV6-1 to TRBJ1-5; TRBD1 agrees at 7 bases. Trimming at V came to 5 bases and at J to 1 base, leaving 5 bases not matched to a gene. CDR1 and CDR2 from the germline V gene are MNHNS and SASEGT. There are 15 residues in the CDR3.

The V and J genes are TRBV18 and TRBJ1-1; no clear D. V lost 3 bases and J lost 3, with 14 bases in between. CDR1 and CDR2 from the germline V gene are KGHSH and LQKENI. This CDR3 has 15 amino acids. The CDR3, as DNA: TGTGCCAGCTCACCCGGGGAGATATATGACACTGAAGCTTTCTTT. Amino acid sequence: CASSPGEIYDTEAFF.